The rows below give T cell receptor beta chains drawn from one sample of a study of blood T cell repertoires in COVID-19. Only in-frame clones appear in the TCRdb table, and some are missing; sequencing was by immunoSEQ multiplex PCR. Among fewer than 350,000 clones, 85% were seen once, and the ten largest hold roughly 2.6%. Input material: PBMCs or T cells enriched from blood (not recorded which). These TCRs come from a woman aged 45 to 65 who had recovered from COVID-19. Each CDR3 is given with its conserved first and last residue. A D gene is named only where the DNA matches it firmly.

d_gene	v_gene	j_gene	CDR3aa	CDR3nt
NA	TRBV12-3/TRBV12-4	TRBJ2-2	CASSLTGAGELFF	TGTGCCAGCAGTTTAACTGGAGCCGGGGAGCTGTTTTTT
NA	TRBV18	TRBJ1-1	CASSPIGQMNTEAFF	TGTGCCAGCTCACCAATAGGACAGATGAACACTGAAGCTTTCTTT
TRBD1	TRBV10-1	TRBJ2-1	CASSRDRDLNEQFF	TGCGCCAGCAGTCGGGACAGGGACCTGAATGAGCAGTTCTTC
NA	TRBV4-1	TRBJ1-3	CASRGGSGNTIYF	TGCGCCAGCAGGGGAGGCTCTGGAAACACCATATATTTT
NA	TRBV5-4	TRBJ1-2	CASSLAGGGLYGYTF	TGTGCCAGCAGCTTGGCCGGTGGAGGCCTTTATGGCTACACCTTC
NA	TRBV6-5	TRBJ1-5	CASRDSFNQPQHF	TGTGCCAGCAGGGACAGCTTCAATCAGCCCCAGCATTTT
NA	TRBV5-8	TRBJ1-4	CASSFRTGRNEKLFF	TGTGCCAGCAGCTTCCGCACAGGAAGAAATGAAAAACTGTTTTTT
NA	TRBV19	TRBJ1-5	CASSWRGNQPQHF	TGTGCCAGTAGTTGGCGGGGGAATCAGCCCCAGCATTTT
TRBD2	TRBV9	TRBJ2-1	CASSVGSGNRAGDEQFF	TGTGCCAGCAGCGTAGGGAGCGGGAATAGGGCTGGGGATGAGCAGTTCTTC
NA	TRBV7-2	TRBJ1-5	CASSSDSRFNQPQHF	TGTGCCAGCAGCTCAGACAGTCGGTTCAATCAGCCCCAGCATTTT
TRBD2	TRBV19	TRBJ2-2	CASSATSGRYTGELFF	TGTGCCAGTAGTGCAACTAGCGGGAGGTACACCGGGGAGCTGTTTTTT
TRBD1	TRBV5-1	TRBJ2-7	CASSLLVRGYEQYF	TGCGCCAGCAGCCTGCTCGTCAGGGGGTACGAGCAGTACTTC
NA	TRBV28	TRBJ1-6	CASRAGNSPLHF	TGTGCCAGCAGAGCAGGGAATTCACCCCTCCACTTT
NA	TRBV30	TRBJ2-1	CAWSVLAGEQFF	TGTGCCTGGAGTGTGCTAGCTGGTGAGCAGTTCTTC